The rows below give T cell receptor beta chains drawn from one sample of a study of blood T cell repertoires in COVID-19. Produced via immunoSEQ multiplex PCR; TCRdb's table is partial and in-frame only. The top ten hold approximately 8% of the sample, which has 100,000 to 150,000 clones, approximately 87% seen once. The sample comprised peripheral blood. These receptors were collected from a man aged 50-59 years with acute or convalescent COVID-19. Both conserved end residues are part of each CDR3. Each record gives: clone size, D gene, J gene, V gene, CDR3 DNA, CDR3 protein. The D gene is left open where the match is weak. Clone size is not always given. Where it is, it says once, few, many or a class for expanded clones.

-	-	TRBJ2-7	TRBV12-2	TGTGCAAGTCGCCCTAGCGGGACGAAGTCCTACGAGCAGTACTTC	CASRPSGTKSYEQYF
once	TRBD1	TRBJ1-6	TRBV19	TGTGCCAGTAGGGCGACAGGGGTTGTGTCGAATTCACCCCTCCACTTT	CASRATGVVSNSPLHF
-	-	TRBJ1-3	TRBV6-5	TGTGCCAGCAGTTACGGGCCCCAAGGTGGAAACACCATATATTTT	CASSYGPQGGNTIYF
-	-	TRBJ1-6	TRBV7-9	TGTGCCAGCAGCTTAGGGGGGGGTTCACCCCTCCACTTT	CASSLGGGSPLHF
-	TRBD1	TRBJ2-7	TRBV5-4	TGTGCCAGCAGCAAAACCGGGACAGGGGGTAACGAGCAGTACTTC	CASSKTGTGGNEQYF
-	TRBD1	TRBJ1-1	TRBV6-5	TGTGCCAGCAACATAGGGGGCGCCTCCACTGAAGCTTTCTTT	CASNIGGASTEAFF
-	TRBD2	TRBJ2-2	TRBV14	TGTGCCAGCAGCCGACCGGGACTAGCGGGAGTAGGGGAGCTGTTTTTT	CASSRPGLAGVGELFF
-	-	TRBJ2-3	TRBV12-5	TGTGCTAGTGGTCAGACAGATACGCAGTATTTT	CASGQTDTQYF
-	-	TRBJ1-2	TRBV11-2	TGTGCCAGCAGCCCCGACCAGGCCTATGGCTACACCTTC	CASSPDQAYGYTF
-	TRBD1	TRBJ2-1	TRBV10-1	TGCGCCAGCGACAGGGTTTTCTCCTACAATGAGCAGTTCTTC	CASDRVFSYNEQFF
-	-	TRBJ1-1	TRBV6-5	TGTGCCGCTGGGGCGGGACTGAACACTGAAGCTTTCTTT	CAAGAGLNTEAFF
-	-	TRBJ2-2	TRBV7-2	TGTGCCAGCAGCTTAGCAGCAGGGCCTTTGTCCGGGGAGCTGTTTTTT	CASSLAAGPLSGELFF
-	-	TRBJ2-1	TRBV19	TGTGCCAGTACCACGATAGGTCCAGGGAACCGCGGAAGTGGGCAGTTCTTC	CASTTIGPGNRGSGQFF
-	TRBD2	TRBJ2-5	TRBV7-6	TGTGCCAGCAGCTCTACTAGCGGGAGTGGGGGGCAGACCCAGTACTTC	CASSSTSGSGGQTQYF
-	-	TRBJ2-1	TRBV29-1	TGCAGCGTTGGGAACCAACAAGGGGGTGATGAGCAGTTCTTC	CSVGNQQGGDEQFF
-	-	TRBJ2-7	TRBV19	TGTGCCAGTAGTACCTCCGGGTACGAGCAGTACTTC	CASSTSGYEQYF
-	TRBD2	TRBJ2-7	TRBV7-8	TGTGCCAGCACCCCTTCTAGCGGCCGGGGCGAGCAGTACTTC	CASTPSSGRGEQYF
-	TRBD1	TRBJ1-2	TRBV6-1	TGTGCCAGCAGTGACGCAGGGGGCGACTATGGCTACACCTTC	CASSDAGGDYGYTF
-	TRBD2	TRBJ2-1	TRBV7-2	TGTGCCAGCAACCCGGGACTAGCGTTTTCCAATGAGCAGTTCTTC	CASNPGLAFSNEQFF
-	-	TRBJ2-1	TRBV24-1	TGTGCCACCAGTCTCAGGGTAGGATCCTACAATGAGCAGTTCTTC	CATSLRVGSYNEQFF
few	-	TRBJ1-1	TRBV10-3	TGTGCCATCAAACGAGGTGGTCTTGGCGAAGCTTTCTTT	CAIKRGGLGEAFF
once	TRBD2	TRBJ2-3	TRBV28	TGTGCCAGCAGCTATGTAATAGCGGGGGCCGGAGATACGCAGTATTTT	CASSYVIAGAGDTQYF
-	-	TRBJ2-3	TRBV5-1	TGCGCCAGCAGCCCCCCCGGACTCACAGATACGCAGTATTTT	CASSPPGLTDTQYF
once	-	TRBJ1-5	TRBV3-1/TRBV3-2	TGTGCCAGCAGCTCCCAGGGAGGGGAAGTTCAGCCCCAGCATTTT	CASSSQGGEVQPQHF
-	-	TRBJ1-1	TRBV9	TGTGCCAGCAGCGTCACAGCGAACACTGAAGCTTTCTTT	CASSVTANTEAFF
-	-	TRBJ2-7	TRBV7-8	TGTGCCAGCAGCCGAACCTTCAAAGGGGGCTCCTACGAGCAGTACTTC	CASSRTFKGGSYEQYF
-	-	TRBJ2-2	TRBV6-5	TGTGCCAGCAGTCGGGGAATAGACGGGGAGCTGTTTTTT	CASSRGIDGELFF
-	TRBD1	TRBJ1-3	TRBV2	TGTGCCAGCAGGCAGGGGGCAACTTCTGGAAACACCATATATTTT	CASRQGATSGNTIYF
-	TRBD2	TRBJ2-1	TRBV5-1	TGCGCCAGCAGCTTGACTAGCGGGAGCTCCTACAATGAGCAGTTCTTC	CASSLTSGSSYNEQFF
-	-	TRBJ1-5	TRBV19	TGTGCCAGTAGTAGGCAGGGGACGCCTCGTCAGCCCCAGCATTTT	CASSRQGTPRQPQHF
-	TRBD1	TRBJ2-7	TRBV28	TGTGCCAGCAGTTTGCCCGGGACAGGGGACTACGAGCAGTACTTC	CASSLPGTGDYEQYF
-	-	TRBJ2-7	TRBV24-1	TGTGCCACCTCTAATGGCGGGACCTACGAGCAGTACTTC	CATSNGGTYEQYF
-	-	TRBJ1-1	TRBV27	TGTGCCAGCATGGTGTTGTCGAGGTTCGCTGAAGCTTTCTTT	CASMVLSRFAEAFF
few	-	TRBJ1-6	TRBV5-1	TGCGCCAGCAGCCCGACTGCTACTTATAGTTCACCCCTCCACTTT	CASSPTATYSSPLHF
-	-	TRBJ2-2	TRBV25-1	TGTGCCAGCAGTGAGGTTAGGAACACCGGGGAGCTGTTTTTT	CASSEVRNTGELFF
few	-	TRBJ2-5	TRBV2	TGTGCCAGCAGATCCGTGGAGACCCAGTACTTC	CASRSVETQYF
-	TRBD1	TRBJ2-7	TRBV19	TGTGCCAGTAGGTCGGCGGGGACAGGGTTGTACGAGCAGTACTTC	CASRSAGTGLYEQYF
-	-	TRBJ1-5	TRBV10-3	TGTGCCATCAGTCGAGTCGGGGGTCAGCCCCAGCATTTT	CAISRVGGQPQHF
-	TRBD1	TRBJ1-1	TRBV19	TGTGCCAGTAGTTCCTCAGTTAAGGGGGCGAACACTGAAGCTTTCTTT	CASSSSVKGANTEAFF
-	-	TRBJ2-3	TRBV5-1	TGCGCCAGCAGCTTAGGTGGGAGTGAGGCAGATACGCAGTATTTT	CASSLGGSEADTQYF
-	TRBD1	TRBJ1-6	TRBV7-9	TGTGCCAGCAGCTTAGGGACAGGGACCTTCTATAATTCACCCCTCCACTTT	CASSLGTGTFYNSPLHF
-	-	TRBJ1-2	TRBV6-5	TGTGCCAGCAGTTACTCTTCAGGGGATGGCTACACCTTC	CASSYSSGDGYTF
-	-	TRBJ1-1	TRBV30	TGTGCCTGGAGTGTTAAACATGAAGCTTTCTTT	CAWSVKHEAFF
-	TRBD1	TRBJ1-2	TRBV30	TGTGCCTGGAGTGGCACAGGGGCAGCAGGCTACACCTTC	CAWSGTGAAGYTF
once	-	TRBJ1-2	TRBV20-1	TGCAGTGCTAACGACAGATATGGCTACACCTTC	CSANDRYGYTF
-	-	TRBJ1-2	TRBV7-9	TGTGCCAGCAGCTTATTAGGAGACTATGGCTACACCTTC	CASSLLGDYGYTF
-	TRBD1	TRBJ1-2	TRBV2	TGTGCCAGCAGTGCGACCGGGACAGGGGTCAGTGGCTACACCTTC	CASSATGTGVSGYTF